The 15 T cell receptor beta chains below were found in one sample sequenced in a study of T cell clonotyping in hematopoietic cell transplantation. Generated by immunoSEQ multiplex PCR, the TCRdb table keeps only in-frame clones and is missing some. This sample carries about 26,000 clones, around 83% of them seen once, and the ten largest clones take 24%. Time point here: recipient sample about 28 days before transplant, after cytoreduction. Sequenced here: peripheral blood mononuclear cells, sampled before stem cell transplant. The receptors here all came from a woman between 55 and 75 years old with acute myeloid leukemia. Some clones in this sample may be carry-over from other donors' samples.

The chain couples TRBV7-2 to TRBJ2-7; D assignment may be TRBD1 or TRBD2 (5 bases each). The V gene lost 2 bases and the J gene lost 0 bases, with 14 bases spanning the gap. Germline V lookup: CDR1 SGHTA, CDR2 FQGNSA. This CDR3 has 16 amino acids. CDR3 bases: TGTGCCAGCAGCTTATCGTCCGGGACGAACTCCTACGAGCAGTACTTC. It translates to CASSLSSGTNSYEQYF.

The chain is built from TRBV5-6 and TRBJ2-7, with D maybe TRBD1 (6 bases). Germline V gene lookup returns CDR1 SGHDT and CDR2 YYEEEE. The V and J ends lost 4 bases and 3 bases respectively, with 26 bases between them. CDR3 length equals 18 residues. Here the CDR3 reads CASSLYTGMGFPVYEQYF. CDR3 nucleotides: TGTGCCAGCAGCCTTTATACAGGGATGGGTTTCCCTGTCTACGAGCAGTACTTC.

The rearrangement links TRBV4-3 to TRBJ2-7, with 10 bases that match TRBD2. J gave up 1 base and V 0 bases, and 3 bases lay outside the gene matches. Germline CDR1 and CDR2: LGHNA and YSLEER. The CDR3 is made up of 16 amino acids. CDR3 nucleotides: TGCGCCAGCAGCCAAGAACTACTAGCGGGATCCTACGAGCAGTACTTC. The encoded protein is CASSQELLAGSYEQYF.

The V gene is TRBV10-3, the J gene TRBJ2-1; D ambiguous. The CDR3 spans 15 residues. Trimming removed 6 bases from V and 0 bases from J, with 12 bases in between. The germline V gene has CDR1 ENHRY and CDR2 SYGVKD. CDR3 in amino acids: CAISMLADSYNEQFF. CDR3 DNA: TGTGCCATCAGCATGTTGGCGGACTCCTACAATGAGCAGTTCTTC.

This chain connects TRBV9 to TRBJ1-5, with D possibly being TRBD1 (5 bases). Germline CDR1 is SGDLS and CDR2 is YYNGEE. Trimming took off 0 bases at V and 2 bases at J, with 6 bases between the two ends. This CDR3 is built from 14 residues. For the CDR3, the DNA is TGTGCCAGCAGCGTAGGGGGGGGCAATCAGCCCCAGCATTTT. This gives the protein CASSVGGGNQPQHF.

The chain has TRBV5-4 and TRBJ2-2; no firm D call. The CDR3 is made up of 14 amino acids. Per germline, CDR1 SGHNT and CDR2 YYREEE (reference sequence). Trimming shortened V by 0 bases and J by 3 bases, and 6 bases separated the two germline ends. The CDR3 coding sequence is TGTGCCAGCAGCTTGGACTCATACACCGGGGAGCTGTTTTTT. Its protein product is CASSLDSYTGELFF. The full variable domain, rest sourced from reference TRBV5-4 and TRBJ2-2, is ETGVTQSPTHLIKTRGQQVTLRCSSQSGHNTVSWYQQALGQGPQFIFQYYREEENGRGNFPPRFSGLQFPNYSSELNVNALELDDSALYLCASSLDSYTGELFFGEGSRLTVL.

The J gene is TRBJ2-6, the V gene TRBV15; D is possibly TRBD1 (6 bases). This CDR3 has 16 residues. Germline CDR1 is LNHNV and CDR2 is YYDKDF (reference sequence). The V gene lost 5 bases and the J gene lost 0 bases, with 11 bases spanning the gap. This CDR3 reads CATSGDTGSGANVLTF. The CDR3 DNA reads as TGTGCCACCAGCGGGGACACTGGCTCTGGGGCCAACGTCCTGACTTTC. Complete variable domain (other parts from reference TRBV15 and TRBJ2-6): DAMVIQNPRYQVTQFGKPVTLSCSQTLNHNVMYWYQQKSSQAPKLLFHYYDKDFNNEADTPDNFQSRRPNTSFCFLDIRSPGLGDTAMYLCATSGDTGSGANVLTFGAGSRLTVL.

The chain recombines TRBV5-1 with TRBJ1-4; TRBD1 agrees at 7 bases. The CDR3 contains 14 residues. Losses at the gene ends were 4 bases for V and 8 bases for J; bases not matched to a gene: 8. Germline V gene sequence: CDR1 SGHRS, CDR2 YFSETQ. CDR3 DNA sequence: TGCGCCAGCAGCCCTGGGACAGTCAGGGAAAAACTGTTTTTT. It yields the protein CASSPGTVREKLFF.

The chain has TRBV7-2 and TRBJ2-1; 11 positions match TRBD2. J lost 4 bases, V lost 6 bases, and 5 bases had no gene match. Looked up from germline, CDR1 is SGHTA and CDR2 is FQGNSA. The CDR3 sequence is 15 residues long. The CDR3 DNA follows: TGTGCCAGCAGTTCACTAGCGGGAGTTTACAATGAGCAGTTCTTC. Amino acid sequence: CASSSLAGVYNEQFF.

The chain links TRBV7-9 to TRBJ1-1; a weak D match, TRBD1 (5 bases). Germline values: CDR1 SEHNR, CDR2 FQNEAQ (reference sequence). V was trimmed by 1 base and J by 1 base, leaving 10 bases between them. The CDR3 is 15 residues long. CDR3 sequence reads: CASSLEAGRNTEAFF. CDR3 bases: TGTGCCAGCAGCTTAGAGGCAGGGAGGAACACTGAAGCTTTCTTT.

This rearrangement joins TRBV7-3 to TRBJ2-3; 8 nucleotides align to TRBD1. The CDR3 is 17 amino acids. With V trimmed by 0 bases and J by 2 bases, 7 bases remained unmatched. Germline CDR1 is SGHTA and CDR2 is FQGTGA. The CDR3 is CASSLTGGTGYTDTQYF. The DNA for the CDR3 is TGTGCCAGCAGCTTAACGGGTGGGACAGGATACACAGATACGCAGTATTTT.

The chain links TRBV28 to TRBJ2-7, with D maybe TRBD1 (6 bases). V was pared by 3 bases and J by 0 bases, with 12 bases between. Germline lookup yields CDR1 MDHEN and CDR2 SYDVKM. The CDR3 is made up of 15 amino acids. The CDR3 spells CASSFGQLRSYEQYF. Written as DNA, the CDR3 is TGTGCCAGCAGTTTCGGACAGCTACGCTCCTACGAGCAGTACTTC.

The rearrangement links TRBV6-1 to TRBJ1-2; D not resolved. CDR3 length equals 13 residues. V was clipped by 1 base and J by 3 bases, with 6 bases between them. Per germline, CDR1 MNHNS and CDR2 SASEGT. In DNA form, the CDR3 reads TGTGCCAGCAGTGAAGAACGGTACTATGGCTACACCTTC. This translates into CASSEERYYGYTF.

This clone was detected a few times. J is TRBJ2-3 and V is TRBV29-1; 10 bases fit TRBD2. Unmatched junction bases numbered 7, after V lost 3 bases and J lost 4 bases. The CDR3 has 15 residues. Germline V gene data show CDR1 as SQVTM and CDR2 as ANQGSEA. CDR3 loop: CSVERSGGAADTQYF. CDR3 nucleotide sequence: TGCAGCGTTGAGAGGAGCGGGGGGGCTGCAGATACGCAGTATTTT.

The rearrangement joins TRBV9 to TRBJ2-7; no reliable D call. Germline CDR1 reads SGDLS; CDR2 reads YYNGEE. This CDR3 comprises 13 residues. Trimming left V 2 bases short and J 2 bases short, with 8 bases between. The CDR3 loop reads CASSVGPAYEQYF. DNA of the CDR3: TGTGCCAGCAGCGTCGGGCCGGCCTACGAGCAGTACTTC.